These 15 T cell receptor beta chains were all obtained from the same sample, sequenced in a study of T cells after yellow fever vaccination. From the 5' RACE reads, TCRdb called clonotypes with MiXCR, one entry per CDR3 protein. The repertoire holds a few hundred thousand distinct CDR3 sequences, with around 10% as singletons. Sequencing used CD4+ T cells sorted from PBMCs, obtained 5 days after the yellow fever booster vaccination. These TCRs come from a man aged 18 to 30 who received the YFV17D yellow fever vaccine.

V is TRBV7-2 and J is TRBJ2-3; 10 positions agree with TRBD2. The CDR3 runs to 18 residues. CDR1 and CDR2 from the germline V gene are SGHTA and FQGNSA. V was clipped by 0 bases and J by 4 bases; unmatched bases: 10. Here the CDR3 reads CASSLASASGGAADTQYF. The CDR3 DNA reads as TGTGCCAGCAGCTTAGCGTCGGCGAGCGGGGGGGCAGCAGATACGCAGTATTTT. Full variable domain (rest looked up from reference TRBV7-2 and TRBJ2-3): GAGVSQSPSNKVTEKGKDVELRCDPISGHTALYWYRQSLGQGLEFLIYFQGNSAPDKSGLPSDRFSAERTGGSVSTLTIQRTQQEDSAVYLCASSLASASGGAADTQYFGPGTRLTVL.

V is TRBV12-3 or TRBV12-4 and J is TRBJ1-2, with TRBD1 as a possible D gene (6 bases). V was clipped by 5 bases and J by 7 bases, with 14 bases between them. This CDR3 spans 13 amino acids. CDR3 sequence reads: CASSVRSRGGYTF. The DNA for the CDR3 is TGTGCCAGCAGTGTTAGAAGCAGGGGTGGCTACACCTTC.

This clonotype was seen at least ten times. CDR3: CASSSGTEIYSPLHF. Here the CDR3 DNA reads TGTGCCAGCAGTTCGGGTACAGAGATTTATTCACCCCTCCACTTT. This chain joins TRBV6-6 and TRBJ1-6; D ambiguous. The germline gives CDR1 MNHNY, CDR2 SVGAGI (reference sequence). The CDR3 covers 15 residues. Trimming took 4 bases from V and 8 from J, leaving 15 bases between them.

This clonotype occurred a few times. The rearrangement uses TRBV19 and TRBJ1-5; weak D call: TRBD1 (5 bases). The germline gives CDR1 LNHDA, CDR2 SQIVND (reference sequence). The CDR3 is 13 amino acids. V was shortened by 3 bases and J by 7 bases, with 10 bases between the two germline ends. Here the CDR3 reads CASSMEGRQPQHF. The CDR3 DNA sequence: TGTGCCAGTAGTATGGAGGGGAGGCAGCCCCAGCATTTT. Full variable domain (rest looked up from reference TRBV19 and TRBJ1-5): DGGITQSPKYLFRKEGQNVTLSCEQNLNHDAMYWYRQDPGQGLRLIYYSQIVNDFQKGDIAEGYSVSREKKESFPLTVTSAQKNPTAFYLCASSMEGRQPQHFGDGTRLSIL.

This clonotype has a handful of counts. V and J are TRBV7-2 and TRBJ1-2, with D unclear. Trimming took off 5 bases at V and 3 bases at J, with 16 bases between the two ends. The CDR3 runs 15 residues. Germline V lookup: CDR1 SGHTA, CDR2 FQGNSA. CDR3 nucleotide sequence: TGTGCCAGCAGCCCCACGCGGGGAAGGGACTATGGCTACACCTTC. Translating gives CASSPTRGRDYGYTF. The variable domain in full, completed from reference TRBV7-2 and TRBJ1-2, reads GAGVSQSPSNKVTEKGKDVELRCDPISGHTALYWYRQSLGQGLEFLIYFQGNSAPDKSGLPSDRFSAERTGGSVSTLTIQRTQQEDSAVYLCASSPTRGRDYGYTFGSGTRLTVV.

This clonotype was detected a few times. The chain couples TRBV5-1 to TRBJ2-2; D possibly corresponds to TRBD1 (5 bases). V was shortened by 3 bases and J by 4 bases, with 7 bases between the two germline ends. Germline assignment: CDR1 SGHRS and CDR2 YFSETQ. The CDR3 runs to 13 residues. The CDR3 loop reads CASSWTFTGELFF. The CDR3 DNA is TGCGCCAGCAGCTGGACATTCACCGGGGAGCTGTTTTTT.

This clonotype was detected only a few times. The chain employs TRBV12-3 or TRBV12-4 and TRBJ2-5, with D possibly being TRBD1 (6 bases). V lost 10 bases and J 4 bases, leaving 16 bases between the germline ends. CDR3 size: 13 residues. The CDR3 nucleotides read TGTGCCACAGGCAGGGGCATTTTAGAGACCCAGTACTTC. Protein product: CATGRGILETQYF.

This chain joins TRBV3-1 and TRBJ2-1; 7 bases map to TRBD2. V shed 5 bases, J shed 5 bases, and the junction held 9 bases outside the gene matches. The germline gives CDR1 LGHDT, CDR2 YNNKEL (reference sequence). This CDR3 comprises 15 residues. The CDR3 is CASSGRRTSNNEQFF. DNA of the CDR3: TGTGCCAGCAGCGGAAGGAGGACTAGTAACAATGAGCAGTTCTTC.

This clonotype was seen more than once but under ten times. V gene TRBV21-1 combines with J gene TRBJ2-1; no check of the table's D call, TRBD2, against the DNA was made. TRBV21-1 is a listed pseudogene. CDR3 length: 15 amino acids. CDR3 protein: CASSPGSGGWGEQFF. Here the CDR3 DNA reads TGTGCCAGCAGCCCGGGTAGCGGGGGTTGGGGTGAGCAGTTCTTC.

This clonotype was observed a few times. This chain joins TRBV2 and TRBJ2-1, with D possibly being TRBD2 (5 bases). Trimming pared 6 bases from V and 9 bases from J, leaving 15 bases between. Germline CDR1 is SNHLY and CDR2 is FYNNEI. The CDR3 runs 13 residues. The CDR3 bases are TGTGCCAGCAGGAGGACTGTTACCGGTGAGCAGTTCTTC. Translation gives CASRRTVTGEQFF.

A few counts support this clonotype. J is TRBJ2-1 and V is TRBV14; D might be TRBD2 (6 bases). Germline CDR1 reads SGHDN; CDR2 reads FVKESK. The CDR3 loop spans 14 amino acids. V was clipped by 3 bases and J by 3 bases, with 9 bases between them. Here the CDR3 reads CASSHGTRYNEQFF. The CDR3 nucleotides are TGTGCCAGCAGCCATGGGACTCGCTACAATGAGCAGTTCTTC.

The chain carries TRBV20-1 and TRBJ2-1, with D possibly matching TRBD1 (6 bases). This CDR3 is 13 amino acids long. CDR1 and CDR2 (germline): DFQATT, SNEGSKA (reference sequence). Trimming stripped 0 bases from V and 11 bases from J, with 14 bases between. The chain's CDR3 is CSARDLGQGQQFF. CDR3 nucleotides: TGCAGTGCTAGAGATCTCGGGCAGGGGCAGCAGTTCTTC.

This clonotype occurred a few times. The V gene is TRBV10-3, the J gene TRBJ1-5; D ambiguous. The V and J ends lost 6 bases and 4 bases respectively, with 10 bases between them. The CDR3 has 13 amino acids. CDR1 is ENHRY and CDR2 is SYGVKD in the germline V gene. Here the CDR3 reads CAISPGQNQPQHF. CDR3 nucleotide sequence: TGTGCCATCAGCCCGGGCCAGAATCAGCCCCAGCATTTT.

This clonotype occurred a few times. The rearrangement links TRBV7-2 to TRBJ2-1, with unresolved D. The V gene's germline CDR1 is SGHTA and CDR2 FQGNSA. There are 16 residues in the CDR3. Trimming took off 0 bases at V and 0 bases at J, with 9 bases between the two ends. The CDR3 nucleotides are TGTGCCAGCAGCTTAGCGCCGGTGAGCTCCTACAATGAGCAGTTCTTC. The encoded protein is CASSLAPVSSYNEQFF.

This clonotype came up many times. CDR3 loop: CATSDWGGGEQFF. CDR3 sequence (DNA): TGTGCCACCAGTGATTGGGGCGGGGGGGAGCAGTTCTTC. The chain combines TRBV24-1 with TRBJ2-1, with 8 bases aligning to TRBD2. Per the germline V gene, CDR1 is KGHDR and CDR2 is SFDVKD. Trimming cost V 2 bases and J 10 bases; bases outside gene matches: 3. There are 13 residues in the CDR3.